The text below deals with one T cell receptor (beta chain). No antigen is known for it. The sample comes from a study of T-cell memory formation after mild COVID-19. Study-wide points: Certain responding clones were present in pre-infection memory, suggesting participation of cross-reactive memory. Contracting CD4+ clones sat mainly in CM and EM; CD8+ in EMRA.

CDR1 is SNHLY and CDR2 is FYNNEI in the germline V gene. V was pared by 0 bases and J by 10 bases, with 10 bases between. The CDR3 totals 14 residues. 5'RACE with constant-segment primers built TCRalpha and TCRbeta cDNA libraries with UMIs. TCRdb reanalysed the 5' RACE reads using MiXCR and keeps one entry per CDR3 protein. In the table there are tens of thousands of distinct CDR3 sequences, 9.5% to 15% of which are singletons. The receptor was isolated from a man in his late teens or twenties who had mild COVID-19 (a few samples of this study predate the infection). Cell type and time point are not known. This chain joins TRBV2 and TRBJ1-6; D is undetermined. Sample: PBMCs or a T cell subset sorted from them (not recorded which). The CDR3 protein is CASSEARLRSPLHF. DNA for the CDR3: TGTGCCAGCAGTGAAGCGAGGCTAAGATCACCCCTCCACTTT.